Below are 21 T cell receptor beta chains sequenced from a single sample in a study of technical replicates of blood from a handful of donors. Measured with immunoSEQ multiplex PCR; TCRdb has only the in-frame clones, and not every one. The sample lists approximately 81,000 clones, 80% to 90% seen once, with roughly 4% in the top ten. Sequencing was carried out using PBMCs. Every receptor here comes from a human donor in good health. Some clones in this sample may be carry-over from other donors' samples.

The gene calls are TRBV7-9 and TRBJ2-1, with 8 bases that match TRBD2. The CDR3 loop spans 15 amino acids. V gave up 4 bases and J gave up 9 bases; unmatched junction bases: 11. Per the germline V gene, CDR1 is SEHNR and CDR2 is FQNEAQ (reference sequence). The CDR3 protein is CASSSTLQRETEQFF. The CDR3 coding sequence is TGTGCCAGCAGCTCCACTCTCCAGCGGGAGACTGAGCAGTTCTTC.

The chain employs TRBV5-1 and TRBJ1-1, with D possibly being TRBD1 (5 bases). CDR3 length: 14 amino acids. CDR1 SGHRS and CDR2 YFSETQ come from the germline V gene. The V end lost 3 bases, the J end lost 5 bases, and 14 bases lay between the germline ends. This CDR3 is CASSSGRGGTEAFF. In DNA, the CDR3 is TGCGCCAGCAGCTCAGGGCGGGGGGGGACTGAAGCTTTCTTT.

This clone was seen once. The chain combines TRBV2 with TRBJ2-7; maybe TRBD1 (6 bases). Germline V lookup: CDR1 SNHLY, CDR2 FYNNEI. The CDR3 runs to 14 residues. Trimming removed 6 bases at V and 3 bases at J, with 15 bases between. CDR3 sequence (DNA): TGTGCCAGCAGCCAATACGGACAGATCTACGAGCAGTACTTC. This sequence encodes CASSQYGQIYEQYF.

The V call is TRBV4-3, the J call TRBJ2-1, with 8 bases lining up with TRBD2. The CDR3 consists of 19 residues. Germline V gene lookup returns CDR1 LGHNA and CDR2 YSLEER. V shed 1 base, J shed 2 bases, and the junction held 13 bases outside the gene matches. The CDR3 sequence is CASSQGLKWREDPYNEQFF. As DNA, the CDR3 is TGCGCCAGCAGCCAAGGTCTAAAATGGCGGGAGGACCCCTACAATGAGCAGTTCTTC.

The CDR3 protein is CASTNHRKNYEQYF. CDR3 coding DNA: TGTGCCAGCACTAACCACAGGAAGAACTACGAGCAGTACTTC. V usage is TRBV28 and J usage is TRBJ2-7; D perhaps matches TRBD1 (5 bases). Germline assignment: CDR1 MDHEN and CDR2 SYDVKM. This CDR3 contains 14 residues. V lost 7 bases and J 3 bases, leaving 16 bases between the germline ends. Supplemented by reference TRBV28 and TRBJ2-7, the full variable domain reads DVKVTQSSRYLVKRTGEKVFLECVQDMDHENMFWYRQDPGLGLRLIYFSYDVKMKEKGDIPEGYSVSREKKERFSLILESASTNQTSMYLCASTNHRKNYEQYFGPGTRLTVT.

V and J are TRBV19 and TRBJ2-2; 10 bases align to TRBD2. The ends lost 7 bases at V and 6 bases at J; junction bases unmatched: 5. This CDR3 is 14 amino acids long. The germline gives CDR1 LNHDA, CDR2 SQIVND (reference sequence). The CDR3 here is CASIEREGSGELFF. CDR3 DNA sequence: TGTGCCAGTATTGAGCGGGAGGGTTCCGGGGAGCTGTTTTTT.

V and J are TRBV28 and TRBJ2-7, with unresolved D. The germline V and J ends were trimmed by 8 bases and 3 bases, with 17 bases remaining between them. Germline lookup yields CDR1 MDHEN and CDR2 SYDVKM. This CDR3 region has 14 residues. CDR3 nucleotide sequence: TGTGCCAGCCATTCCCCGGCCAGGCGCTACGAGCAGTACTTC. Translating gives CASHSPARRYEQYF. Full variable domain (remainder filled in from reference TRBV28 and TRBJ2-7): DVKVTQSSRYLVKRTGEKVFLECVQDMDHENMFWYRQDPGLGLRLIYFSYDVKMKEKGDIPEGYSVSREKKERFSLILESASTNQTSMYLCASHSPARRYEQYFGPGTRLTVT.

V and J are TRBV9 and TRBJ2-1; 9 positions agree with TRBD1. Germline lookup yields CDR1 SGDLS and CDR2 YYNGEE. CDR3 size: 16 residues. V lost 0 bases to trimming and J lost 4 bases; unmatched junction nucleotides: 5. The chain's CDR3 is CASSVGAGTGYNEQFF. The CDR3 region has the DNA TGTGCCAGCAGCGTAGGTGCCGGGACAGGGTACAATGAGCAGTTCTTC.

A word on this clone: One base away lies a much larger clone, so this may be a sequencing read error. The V gene is TRBV5-1, the J gene TRBJ2-1; 7 nucleotides agree with TRBD1. Unmatched junction bases numbered 6, after V lost 6 bases and J lost 3 bases. CDR3 size: 14 residues. Looked up from germline, CDR1 is SGHRS and CDR2 is YFSETQ. The CDR3 here is CASNRAGGYNEQFF. CDR3 in DNA: TGCGCCAGCAACAGGGCAGGGGGCTACAATGAGCAGTTCTTC.

The rearrangement uses TRBV5-4 and TRBJ2-3; 7 bases are shared with TRBD2. The CDR3 has 16 residues. Germline trimming cut 3 bases from V and 7 bases from J; bases unmatched to any gene: 14. The germline gives CDR1 SGHNT, CDR2 YYREEE (reference sequence). Here the CDR3 DNA reads TGTGCCAGCAGCTCCCCCGGGAGGCCTAACGAGAATACGCAGTATTTT. Protein sequence: CASSSPGRPNENTQYF. Full variable domain (rest looked up from reference TRBV5-4 and TRBJ2-3): ETGVTQSPTHLIKTRGQQVTLRCSSQSGHNTVSWYQQALGQGPQFIFQYYREEENGRGNFPPRFSGLQFPNYSSELNVNALELDDSALYLCASSSPGRPNENTQYFGPGTRLTVL.

This chain connects TRBV5-1 to TRBJ2-2; 14 positions agree with TRBD2. The CDR3 loop spans 18 amino acids. CDR1 and CDR2 (germline): SGHRS, YFSETQ. The trim removed 2 bases at V and 6 bases at J, leaving 9 bases unmatched. The CDR3 bases are TGCGCCAGCAGCTTAGGACTAGCGGGGGGCCGACGTCCCGGGGAGCTGTTTTTT. Amino acid sequence: CASSLGLAGGRRPGELFF.

The chain joins TRBV6-5 to TRBJ1-1; 7 bases map to TRBD1. The CDR3 has 13 residues. The ends lost 7 bases at V and 6 bases at J; junction bases unmatched: 8. Germline V gene lookup returns CDR1 MNHEY and CDR2 SVGAGI. CDR3 protein: CASISGTAPEAFF. The CDR3 DNA reads TGTGCCAGCATCTCCGGGACAGCGCCTGAAGCTTTCTTT.

The chain is built from TRBV18 and TRBJ2-1; 11 bases are shared with TRBD2. The germline CDR1 and CDR2 sequences are KGHSH and LQKENI. The CDR3 extends over 17 amino acids. The ends lost 0 bases at V and 7 bases at J; junction bases unmatched: 8. CDR3 in amino acids: CASSPPQTSGSSNEQFF. CDR3 bases: TGTGCCAGCTCACCACCACAAACTAGCGGGAGCTCGAATGAGCAGTTCTTC. Full variable domain (missing parts from reference TRBV18 and TRBJ2-1): NAGVMQNPRHLVRRRGQEARLRCSPMKGHSHVYWYRQLPEEGLKFMVYLQKENIIDESGMPKERFSAEFPKEGPSILRIQQVVRGDSAAYFCASSPPQTSGSSNEQFFGPGTRLTVL.

The rearrangement uses TRBV7-8 and TRBJ1-1, with 7 bases matching TRBD1. Germline V gives CDR1 SGHVS, CDR2 FQNEAQ. With 3 bases clipped from V and 3 bases from J, the junction kept 4 bases outside the gene matches. The CDR3 consists of 14 residues. As DNA, the CDR3 is TGTGCCAGCAGCTTTCCCACAGGGGACACTGAAGCTTTCTTT. This encodes CASSFPTGDTEAFF.

V usage is TRBV6-5 and J usage is TRBJ1-6, with D possibly matching TRBD1 (5 bases). Trimming cost V 4 bases and J 7 bases, with 14 bases left between them. CDR3 length: 15 residues. The V gene's germline CDR1 is MNHEY and CDR2 SVGAGI. The CDR3: CASSSIDRDNSPLHF. The CDR3 DNA sequence: TGTGCCAGCAGTTCGATTGACAGAGACAATTCACCCCTCCACTTT.

This chain connects TRBV10-3 to TRBJ1-6; D gene uncertain. CDR1 and CDR2 (germline): ENHRY, SYGVKD. Trimming removed 2 bases at V and 1 base at J, with 3 bases between. CDR3 length equals 14 residues. The CDR3 bases are TGTGCCATCAGTGAGGAGTCCTATAATTCACCCCTCCACTTT. Its translation is CAISEESYNSPLHF.

This clone came up many times. The rearrangement uses TRBV30 and TRBJ1-5; D possibly corresponds to TRBD1 (6 bases). With 2 bases removed from V and 4 bases from J, the gap between germline ends came to 9 bases. The CDR3 spans 13 residues. CDR1 and CDR2 (germline): GTSNPN, SVGIG (reference sequence). The CDR3 spells CAWSSQGNQPQHF. The CDR3 DNA sequence: TGTGCCTGGAGTTCTCAGGGGAATCAGCCCCAGCATTTT.

This rearrangement joins TRBV7-8 to TRBJ2-7, with 8 bases lining up with TRBD1. J gave up 2 bases and V 5 bases, and 5 bases lay outside the gene matches. Germline V gene lookup returns CDR1 SGHVS and CDR2 FQNEAQ. The CDR3 has 14 amino acids. Here the CDR3 DNA reads TGTGCCAGCAGCCACACGGACAGGGCCTACGAGCAGTACTTC. Its translation is CASSHTDRAYEQYF.

The chain carries TRBV30 and TRBJ2-7; a possible D gene is TRBD1 (6 bases). The CDR3 length is 13 residues. Germline V lookup: CDR1 GTSNPN, CDR2 SVGIG (reference sequence). Between the trimmed V and J ends, which lost 1 base and 2 bases, there was a span of 9 bases. CDR3 sequence reads: CAWSGTGTYEQYF. DNA of the CDR3: TGTGCCTGGAGTGGAACAGGGACCTACGAGCAGTACTTC. Full variable domain (remainder filled in from reference TRBV30 and TRBJ2-7): SQTIHQWPATLVQPVGSPLSLECTVEGTSNPNLYWYRQAAGRGLQLLFYSVGIGQISSEVPQNLSASRPQDRQFILSSKKLLLSDSGFYLCAWSGTGTYEQYFGPGTRLTVT.

The chain links TRBV4-1 to TRBJ2-7; 9 positions agree with TRBD1. Unmatched junction bases numbered 3, after V lost 5 bases and J lost 4 bases. The germline V gene encodes CDR1 MGHRA and CDR2 YSYEKL. CDR3 size: 13 residues. Here the CDR3 DNA reads TGCGCCAGCAGCGGGACAGGGTCTTACGAGCAGTACTTC. This gives the protein CASSGTGSYEQYF.

V is TRBV4-3 and J is TRBJ2-7; 8 bases line up with TRBD2. The germline gives CDR1 LGHNA, CDR2 YSLEER. With V trimmed by 4 bases and J by 1 base, 6 bases remained unmatched. CDR3 length equals 15 residues. This chain's CDR3 is CASSPGRGSSYEQYF. DNA of the CDR3: TGCGCCAGCAGCCCCGGGAGGGGTAGTTCCTACGAGCAGTACTTC.